This entry describes one T cell receptor beta chain. Its antigen is unknown. The data belong to a study of cytomegalovirus exposure and HLA in healthy donors. Findings of the study overall: In a later analysis, HLA-C alleles had the fewest associated TCRs, DRB1 alleles the most. Most of the TCR beta V segments (in an earlier analysis) were productive either about 87% or about 30% of the time.

Primers for the PCR totalled 60 Vbeta and 13 Jbeta. Profiled with immunoSEQ multiplex PCR; TCRdb holds only in-frame clones, not every one. The repertoire includes roughly 180,000 clones, approximately 79% of them detected once, and about 14% sits in the top ten. This CDR3 spans 12 amino acids. V lost 6 bases and J lost 4; bases outside the gene matches: 1. In germline, CDR1 is MNHEY, CDR2 SMNVEV (reference sequence). The chain carries TRBV27 and TRBJ1-2; the match to TRBD1 covers 8 bases. Sequenced material: PBMCs. The origin of this receptor is a man aged 50 to 60 in good health and CMV-seropositive. CDR3 DNA: TGTGCCAGCAGGACAGGGGCCTATGGCTACACCTTC. Protein sequence: CASRTGAYGYTF.